This TCR beta chain was documented in a study of blood T cells in healthy people across ages. Donors each provided approximately 9.6 milliliters of peripheral blood. Next came a second PCR, run for 7 to 11 cycles, which used a sample-barcoded 5' primer along with a J-beta primer mix. One entry per CDR3 protein, called by TCRdb with MiXCR from the 5' RACE reads. The sample records about 640,000 distinct CDR3 sequences, approximately 50% being singletons. The sequencing sample was made of blood. The source of this sequence is a man between 60 and 70 years old in good health.

CDR3 nucleotides: TGTGCCAGCACGGACTATCCAAATACGCAGTATTTT. The encoded protein is CASTDYPNTQYF. This chain connects TRBV6-2 or TRBV6-3 to TRBJ2-3; possibly TRBD2 for D (6 bases). CDR1 is MNHEY, CDR2 SVGEGT, per germline. This CDR3 contains 12 residues. V lost 7 bases and J 7 bases, leaving 12 bases between the germline ends.